This passage covers 2 T cell receptor beta chains from one sample sequenced in a study of glioma-infiltrating T cells after dendritic cell vaccination. Libraries were prepared by immunoSEQ multiplex PCR; TCRdb keeps only in-frame clonotypes and omits some of them. The data hold some 110,000 clones, with around 90% observed a single time. Regarding time point: after dendritic cell vaccination, including at tumor progression/relapse. The source was blood, collected after dendritic cell vaccination. These receptor sequences come from a human donor with glioblastoma.

The CDR3 region has the DNA TGTGCCAGCAGCTTGAAACAGGGGGACTACTACGAGCAGTACTTC. Encoded protein: CASSLKQGDYYEQYF. The V gene is TRBV5-5, the J gene TRBJ2-7; maybe TRBD1 (8 bases). CDR1 is SGHKS and CDR2 is YYEKEE in the germline V gene (reference sequence). Trimming pared 1 base from V and 3 bases from J, leaving 14 bases between. The CDR3 extends over 15 amino acids.

The chain recombines TRBV6-6 with TRBJ1-2; 7 bases agree with TRBD1. CDR3 length: 13 amino acids. Trimming removed 9 bases from V and 8 bases from J; junction bases left unmatched: 12. The germline V gene encodes CDR1 MNHNY and CDR2 SVGAGI (reference sequence). The CDR3 nucleotides are TGTGCCAGTAGAGAGGGGGCGCTCTGGGGCTACACCTTC. It is translated as CASREGALWGYTF.